This T cell receptor beta chain appears in the sequencing data of a study of control samples from healthy donors and cancer patients (dated by TCRdb to the early 2020s). On this clone: Its recognized antigen is unknown. No quality values exist for individual bases; no much larger clone is one base distant.

V loses 2 bases at its end and J loses 3 bases; junction bases beyond the gene matches: 4. Its CDR3 holds 14 amino acids, cysteine through phenylalanine. Only the CDR3 DNA stays, 42 bases, in frame from base 1. CDR1 and CDR2 are drawn from the germline V gene (reference sequence): LGHDT, YNNKEL. To prepare the library, the immunoSEQ multiplex PCR assay was applied. The source is immuneACCESS, and TCRdb retained only in-frame sequences with V and J called. Part of the clones is not carried over; for the studies checked, unresolved V genes explain less than half of this, and the remainder is unexplained. This sample lists about 120,000 clones; roughly 84% were detected once. The ten largest clones take up around 9.4% of the sample.

The clonotype originates from a man in his forties in good health. The sequence joins TRBV3-1 (or the pseudogene TRBV3-2) to TRBJ2-7; 7 central bases correspond to TRBD2. Sequencing input: blood. The CDR3 here reads CASSQRGGGYEQYF. The DNA reads TGTGCCAGCAGCCAAAGAGGCGGGGGCTACGAGCAGTACTTC.